Below are 23 T cell receptor beta chains sequenced from a single sample in a study of blood T cell repertoires in COVID-19. Generated by immunoSEQ multiplex PCR, the TCRdb table keeps only in-frame clones and is missing some. The sample holds about 140,000 clones; 87% are singletons and the top ten take less than 5.5%. The sample comprised peripheral blood. The origin of the receptors is a human donor in a cohort sampled during active COVID-19.

In the case of this clone: Other DNA sequences in this sample translate to the same CDR3. The chain links TRBV2 to TRBJ2-7, with unresolved D. Germline V CDR1 and CDR2: SNHLY, FYNNEI. Trimming removed 4 bases from V and 3 bases from J, with 7 bases in between. The CDR3 covers 12 residues. This CDR3 is CASSGTYYEQYF. Written as DNA, the CDR3 is TGTGCCAGCAGTGGCACATACTACGAGCAGTACTTC.

This chain joins TRBV12-3 or TRBV12-4 and TRBJ1-1; a possible D gene is TRBD1 (5 bases). V was pared by 3 bases and J by 4 bases, with 9 bases between. The length of the CDR3 is 13 residues. CDR3 sequence reads: CASSFTGGTEAFF. CDR3 coding DNA: TGTGCCAGCAGTTTTACCGGGGGCACTGAAGCTTTCTTT.

V is TRBV7-3 and J is TRBJ2-1, with 7 nucleotides matching TRBD1. This CDR3 contains 13 residues. Per germline, CDR1 SGHTA and CDR2 FQGTGA. V lost 4 bases, J lost 5 bases, and 2 bases stayed unmatched. The chain's CDR3 is CASSYDRDNEQFF. The CDR3 DNA reads as TGTGCCAGCAGCTACGACAGGGACAATGAGCAGTTCTTC.

The chain carries TRBV20-1 and TRBJ1-4, with 8 bases fitting TRBD1. The CDR3 spans 16 residues. Germline CDR1 and CDR2: DFQATT and SNEGSKA (reference sequence). V shed 3 bases, J shed 3 bases, and the junction held 9 bases outside the gene matches. DNA of the CDR3: TGCAGTGCTAGTAAGCACCTGGGACAGGCTAATGAAAAACTGTTTTTT. Amino acid sequence: CSASKHLGQANEKLFF.

This sequence joins TRBV7-9 and TRBJ1-4; weak D call: TRBD1 (6 bases). Per the germline V gene, CDR1 is SEHNR and CDR2 is FQNEAQ (reference sequence). The CDR3 runs to 18 residues. V lost 4 bases and J 0 bases, leaving 18 bases between the germline ends. The CDR3 is CASSSGHQGGATNEKLFF. In nucleotides, the CDR3 is TGTGCCAGCAGCTCGGGCCACCAAGGGGGGGCAACTAATGAAAAACTGTTTTTT. The full variable domain, completed using reference TRBV7-9 and TRBJ1-4, is DTGVSQNPRHKITKRGQNVTFRCDPISEHNRLYWYRQTLGQGPEFLTYFQNEAQLEKSRLLSDRFSAERPKGSFSTLEIQRTEQGDSAMYLCASSSGHQGGATNEKLFFGSGTQLSVL.

The rearrangement uses TRBV6-5 and TRBJ2-1, with 11 bases matching TRBD2. The V gene's germline CDR1 is MNHEY and CDR2 SVGAGI. The J segment lost 2 bases and the V segment lost 7 bases, leaving 4 bases of the junction unmatched. CDR3 length: 15 amino acids. CDR3 DNA sequence: TGTGCCAGCACCCTAGCGGGAGGTCCCTACAATGAGCAGTTCTTC. It codes for CASTLAGGPYNEQFF.

The rearrangement uses TRBV11-1 and TRBJ2-2; 10 bases map to TRBD2. With V trimmed by 0 bases and J by 0 bases, 1 base remained unmatched. The CDR3 loop spans 17 amino acids. Looked up from germline, CDR1 is SGHAT and CDR2 is FQDESV (reference sequence). The CDR3 reads CASSLASGGSNTGELFF. CDR3 nucleotides: TGTGCCAGCAGCTTAGCTAGCGGGGGGTCGAACACCGGGGAGCTGTTTTTT. The full variable domain, with the rest looked up from reference TRBV11-1 and TRBJ2-2, is EAEVAQSPRYKITEKSQAVAFWCDPISGHATLYWYRQILGQGPELLVQFQDESVVDDSQLPKDRFSAERLKGVDSTLKIQPAELGDSAMYLCASSLASGGSNTGELFFGEGSRLTVL.

The CDR3 region is CASSLAPGYGYTF. For the CDR3, the DNA is TGTGCCAGCAGCTTAGCTCCGGGCTATGGCTACACCTTC. This chain connects TRBV7-8 to TRBJ1-2; no reliable D call. Germline-derived CDR1 and CDR2 are SGHVS and FQNEAQ. This CDR3 has 13 amino acids. Trimming pared 0 bases from V and 4 bases from J, leaving 6 bases between.

The J gene is TRBJ1-1, the V gene TRBV6-5, with 9 bases aligning to TRBD1. The V segment lost 2 bases and the J segment 10 bases; nucleotides outside the gene matches: 11. Per germline, CDR1 MNHEY and CDR2 SVGAGI. This CDR3 has 15 amino acids. The DNA for the CDR3 is TGTGCCAGCAGTTACCACGGGACAGGGCGGCTGCCAGCTTTCTTT. Translating gives CASSYHGTGRLPAFF.

The chain recombines TRBV11-3 with TRBJ2-5, with TRBD2 matching 8 bases. V gave up 1 base and J gave up 2 bases; unmatched junction bases: 12. The CDR3 contains 18 residues. Germline V CDR1 and CDR2: SGHNT, YENEEA. CDR3 residues: CASSLVLRKASGQETQYF. CDR3 bases: TGTGCCAGCAGCTTAGTGCTTCGAAAGGCTAGCGGGCAAGAGACCCAGTACTTC.

The rearrangement joins TRBV28 to TRBJ1-1; 12 bases align to TRBD1. After removal of 5 bases from V and 0 bases from J, the junction contained 16 bases not matched to a gene. Germline CDR1 reads MDHEN; CDR2 reads SYDVKM. This CDR3 has 20 residues. The CDR3 protein is CASSTGTGGRNFPMNTEAFF. The CDR3 coding sequence is TGTGCCAGCAGTACAGGGACAGGGGGCCGCAATTTTCCTATGAACACTGAAGCTTTCTTT. The entire variable domain, with the rest obtained from reference TRBV28 and TRBJ1-1, is as follows: DVKVTQSSRYLVKRTGEKVFLECVQDMDHENMFWYRQDPGLGLRLIYFSYDVKMKEKGDIPEGYSVSREKKERFSLILESASTNQTSMYLCASSTGTGGRNFPMNTEAFFGQGTRLTVV.

The genes are TRBV9 and TRBJ1-1, with D perhaps TRBD1 (6 bases). V was shortened by 0 bases and J by 0 bases, with 6 bases between the two germline ends. Per germline, CDR1 SGDLS and CDR2 YYNGEE. This CDR3 spans 14 amino acids. The CDR3 loop is CASSVGQVNTEAFF. The CDR3 nucleotides are TGTGCCAGCAGCGTAGGACAGGTGAACACTGAAGCTTTCTTT.

This clone showed up just once. The chain uses TRBV5-1 and TRBJ2-5, with TRBD1 as a possible D gene (6 bases). The CDR3 is made up of 11 amino acids. V was pared by 8 bases and J by 10 bases, with 15 bases between. The germline CDR1 and CDR2 sequences are SGHRS and YFSETQ. Here the CDR3 DNA reads TGCGCCAGTCCTCCTCAACAGGGCCAGTACTTC. Translation: CASPPQQGQYF.

The chain is built from TRBV27 and TRBJ1-4, with TRBD1 as a possible D gene (5 bases). Germline CDR1 and CDR2: MNHEY and SMNVEV (reference sequence). V was trimmed by 2 bases and J by 7 bases, leaving 11 bases between them. The CDR3 is 14 amino acids. The DNA for the CDR3 is TGTGCCAGCAGTTTAAAGGGGATTCGTGAAAAACTGTTTTTT. Translating it yields CASSLKGIREKLFF. Full variable domain (missing parts from reference TRBV27 and TRBJ1-4): EAQVTQNPRYLITVTGKKLTVTCSQNMNHEYMSWYRQDPGLGLRQIYYSMNVEVTDKGDVPEGYKVSRKEKRNFPLILESPSPNQTSLYFCASSLKGIREKLFFGSGTQLSVL.

This sequence joins TRBV9 and TRBJ1-2; TRBD1 aligns across 8 bases. Germline CDR1 reads SGDLS; CDR2 reads YYNGEE. J was trimmed by 2 bases and V by 3 bases; bases with no gene match: 6. This CDR3 has 15 residues. The CDR3 here is CASSEGTGGNYGYTF. The CDR3 nucleotides are TGTGCCAGCAGCGAAGGGACAGGAGGGAACTATGGCTACACCTTC.

The chain links TRBV27 to TRBJ2-1; 7 positions match TRBD1. The CDR3 is 14 residues long. Germline-derived CDR1 and CDR2 are MNHEY and SMNVEV (reference sequence). V shed 6 bases and J 9 bases; nucleotides not matched to a gene: 11. The CDR3 DNA reads TGTGCCAGCAGGTTGACAGGGTCTCAGAGTGAGCAGTTCTTC. Protein: CASRLTGSQSEQFF.

The chain employs TRBV29-1 and TRBJ1-5, with D unclear. Trimming removed 2 bases at V and 3 bases at J, with 8 bases between. This CDR3 has 13 residues. Per the germline V gene, CDR1 is SQVTM and CDR2 is ANQGSEA. Here the CDR3 DNA reads TGCAGCGTTGAATTATACTCCAATCAGCCCCAGCATTTT. Amino acids: CSVELYSNQPQHF.

The chain recombines TRBV5-6 with TRBJ2-7; 7 bases map to TRBD1. Germline V gene lookup returns CDR1 SGHDT and CDR2 YYEEEE. The CDR3 runs to 13 residues. The V gene end was trimmed by 5 bases and the J gene end by 7 bases; junction bases not matched to a gene: 9. CDR3 sequence (DNA): TGTGCCAGCAGTCCGACAGGGTCGCGGGAGCAGTACTTC. Its translation is CASSPTGSREQYF.

This chain links TRBV11-3 with TRBJ1-2; 10 nucleotides agree with TRBD1. Germline V gene lookup returns CDR1 SGHNT and CDR2 YENEEA. Trimming at V came to 4 bases and at J to 5 bases, leaving 7 bases not matched to a gene. The CDR3 is made up of 15 amino acids. CDR3 nucleotides: TGTGCCAGCAGCTCCCCGGGACAGGGGAAATATGGCTACACCTTC. Translating it yields CASSSPGQGKYGYTF.

The rearrangement uses TRBV12-3 or TRBV12-4 and TRBJ1-1; possibly TRBD1 for D (5 bases). This CDR3 comprises 13 residues. V dropped 3 bases and J dropped 3 bases, with 8 bases sitting between them. In nucleotides, the CDR3 is TGTGCCAGCAGTTTCGGGGGGGACACTGAAGCTTTCTTT. This gives the protein CASSFGGDTEAFF.

This chain joins TRBV11-2 and TRBJ1-5; 9 bases are a match to TRBD1. The J segment lost 0 bases and the V segment lost 8 bases, leaving 5 bases of the junction unmatched. Germline V CDR1 and CDR2: SGHAT, FQNNGV. The CDR3 has 15 residues. The CDR3 spells CASSTGGYSNQPQHF. The CDR3 bases are TGTGCCAGCTCCACAGGGGGCTATAGCAATCAGCCCCAGCATTTT.

The V and J genes are TRBV7-3 and TRBJ1-6; D is undetermined. With 2 bases removed from V and 11 bases from J, the gap between germline ends came to 10 bases. The germline gives CDR1 SGHTA, CDR2 FQGTGA. The CDR3 sequence is 13 residues long. Here the CDR3 reads CASSLERAPPLHF. The CDR3 coding sequence is TGTGCCAGCAGCTTAGAGAGGGCGCCACCCCTCCACTTT. Full variable domain (outside the CDR3, taken from reference TRBV7-3 and TRBJ1-6): GAGVSQTPSNKVTEKGKYVELRCDPISGHTALYWYRQSLGQGPEFLIYFQGTGAADDSGLPNDRFFAVRPEGSVSTLKIQRTERGDSAVYLCASSLERAPPLHFGNGTRLTVT.

This chain joins TRBV3-1 (or the pseudogene TRBV3-2) and TRBJ1-2, with 12 bases matching TRBD1. Germline V gene sequence: CDR1 LGHDT, CDR2 YNNKEL (reference sequence). The V gene end was trimmed by 5 bases and the J gene end by 8 bases; junction bases not matched to a gene: 9. The CDR3 covers 15 residues. CDR3 residues: CASSYRGQGAGGYTF. The CDR3 nucleotides read TGTGCCAGCAGCTATAGGGGACAGGGGGCAGGAGGCTACACCTTC.